The sequence of this T cell receptor (beta chain) was determined in a study of blood T cells in healthy people across ages. The CDR3 contains 16 residues. CDR1 is MNHEY and CDR2 is SVGEGT in the germline V gene. V shed 7 bases, J shed 3 bases, and the junction held 13 bases outside the gene matches. General observations from the study: Estimated diversity across one million T cells was deemed an underestimate. Among T cells, TCR beta diversity per million cells dropped roughly linearly as age rose. Since the PBMCs were unsorted, naive and antigen-experienced cells could not be conclusively compared.

The authors ran a second PCR of roughly 7 to 11 cycles using a sample-barcoded 5' primer and a J-beta primer mix. Every cDNA molecule carried a tag from a template-switch adaptor bearing 12 random nucleotides. TCRdb analysed the 5' RACE reads with MiXCR anew, one entry per CDR3 protein. The sample lists approximately 820,000 distinct CDR3 sequences, approximately 48% occurring once. This clonotype appeared a single time. Its target is unknown. What was sequenced was blood. The source of this sequence is a man aged 60-69 years in good health. This chain connects TRBV6-2 or TRBV6-3 to TRBJ2-7, with TRBD2 matching over 9 bases. In DNA, the CDR3 is TGTGCCAGCACCCGACCGGGACTAGCCCAATTCTACGAGCAGTACTTC. It translates to CASTRPGLAQFYEQYF.